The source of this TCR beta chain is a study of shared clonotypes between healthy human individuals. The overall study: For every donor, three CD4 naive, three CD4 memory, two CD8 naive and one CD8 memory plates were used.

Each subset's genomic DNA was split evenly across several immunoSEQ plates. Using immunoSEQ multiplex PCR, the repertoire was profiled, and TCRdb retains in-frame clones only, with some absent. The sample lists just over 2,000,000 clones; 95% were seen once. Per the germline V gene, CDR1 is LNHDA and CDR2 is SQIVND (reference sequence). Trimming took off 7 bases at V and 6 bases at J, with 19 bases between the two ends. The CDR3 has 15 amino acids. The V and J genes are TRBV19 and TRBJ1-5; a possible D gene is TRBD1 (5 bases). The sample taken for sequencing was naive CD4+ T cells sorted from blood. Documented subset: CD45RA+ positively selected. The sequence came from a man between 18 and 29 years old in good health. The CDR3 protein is CASTLGDGQPQPQHF. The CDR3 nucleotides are TGTGCCAGTACCCTCGGGGATGGACAACCTCAGCCCCAGCATTTT. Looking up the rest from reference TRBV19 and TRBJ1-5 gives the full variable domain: DGGITQSPKYLFRKEGQNVTLSCEQNLNHDAMYWYRQDPGQGLRLIYYSQIVNDFQKGDIAEGYSVSREKKESFPLTVTSAQKNPTAFYLCASTLGDGQPQPQHFGDGTRLSIL.